What follows are 15 T cell receptor beta chains derived from one specimen sequenced in a study of blood T cell repertoires in COVID-19. Using immunoSEQ multiplex PCR, the repertoire was profiled, and TCRdb retains in-frame clones only, with some absent. The sample holds over 80,000 clones; roughly 80% are singletons and the top ten take approximately 4.4%. The sample taken for sequencing was peripheral blood. The receptors stem from a woman in her 50s with acute or convalescent COVID-19.

V usage is TRBV6-2 or TRBV6-3 and J usage is TRBJ2-1, with D tentatively TRBD2 (7 bases). V was trimmed by 4 bases and J by 7 bases, leaving 23 bases between them. Germline V gives CDR1 MNHEY, CDR2 SVGEGT. The CDR3 spans 17 residues. The CDR3 loop reads CASSSPQGGTIGNEQFF. The CDR3, as DNA: TGTGCCAGCAGTTCCCCCCAAGGGGGGACTATCGGAAATGAGCAGTTCTTC.

V and J are TRBV6-5 and TRBJ2-1; D is ambiguous. Germline V gene lookup returns CDR1 MNHEY and CDR2 SVGAGI. Trimming took off 7 bases at V and 0 bases at J, with 10 bases between the two ends. The CDR3 length is 14 residues. This CDR3 reads CASKITPSYNEQFF. The CDR3 DNA reads as TGTGCCAGCAAGATTACTCCCTCCTACAATGAGCAGTTCTTC.

In regard to this clone: Germline and junction disagree at one end, which may indicate a read error. The gene calls are TRBV5-5 and TRBJ1-1; D might be TRBD1 (5 bases). This CDR3 is built from 17 residues. Germline V gene lookup returns CDR1 SGHKS and CDR2 YYEKEE (reference sequence). Here the CDR3 reads CASSLAGSGIVNTEAFF. In nucleotides, the CDR3 is TGTGCCAGCAGCTTGGCCGGTTCAGGGATAGTGAATACTGAAGCTTTCTTT.

The CDR3 DNA reads as TGTGCCAGTAGTTGGACAAGCGGGGGAGCACTTGGCTCACCCCTCCACTTT. Protein: CASSWTSGGALGSPLHF. The chain links TRBV19 to TRBJ1-6, with D perhaps matching TRBD1 (5 bases). Germline CDR1 reads LNHDA; CDR2 reads SQIVND (reference sequence). Deletions cut 5 bases from V and 10 bases from J, with 24 bases between. This CDR3 region has 17 residues.

J is TRBJ1-1 and V is TRBV5-1; 12 bases are shared with TRBD1. The CDR3 has 18 amino acids. From germline, CDR1 is SGHRS and CDR2 YFSETQ. V shed 5 bases, J shed 1 base, and the junction held 12 bases outside the gene matches. The CDR3, as DNA: TGCGCCAGCAGTGCCGGGACAGGGGGCTCTATACCGAACACTGAAGCTTTCTTT. This gives the protein CASSAGTGGSIPNTEAFF.

The chain links TRBV24-1 to TRBJ2-7, with 8 nucleotides matching TRBD1. Looked up from germline, CDR1 is KGHDR and CDR2 is SFDVKD. The V gene end was trimmed by 5 bases and the J gene end by 13 bases; junction bases not matched to a gene: 6. The CDR3 sequence is 11 residues long. The CDR3 DNA reads as TGTGCCACCAGTGGTGGGACAGGCGTATACTTC. Its protein product is CATSGGTGVYF.

The V and J genes are TRBV24-1 and TRBJ1-2; D unclear. V was pared by 9 bases and J by 8 bases, with 18 bases between. The CDR3 is 13 amino acids. The V gene's germline CDR1 is KGHDR and CDR2 SFDVKD. This CDR3 is CATLNHGFGGYTF. The CDR3, as DNA: TGTGCCACCCTAAACCACGGTTTCGGGGGCTACACCTTC.

The chain carries TRBV3-1 (or the pseudogene TRBV3-2) and TRBJ1-6, with 10 bases lining up with TRBD1. Germline CDR1 reads LGHDT; CDR2 reads YNNKEL (reference sequence). The trim removed 6 bases at V and 9 bases at J, leaving 8 bases unmatched. The CDR3 runs to 15 residues. The CDR3 bases are TGTGCCAGCAGACCCGGGACAGGGGCCGGTTCACCCCTCCACTTT. It is translated as CASRPGTGAGSPLHF.

The chain links TRBV21-1 to TRBJ2-2; the table calls TRBD2, which could not be checked here. TRBV21-1 is a recognized pseudogene. The CDR3 has 15 residues. The CDR3: CAGGRLLANTGELFF. DNA of the CDR3: TGTGCCGGAGGCAGGCTACTCGCGAACACCGGGGAGCTGTTTTTT.

The rearrangement uses TRBV9 and TRBJ2-1, with D possibly being TRBD2 (7 bases). CDR3 length: 14 amino acids. Germline CDR1 is SGDLS and CDR2 is YYNGEE. V was trimmed by 7 bases and J by 0 bases, leaving 11 bases between them. The CDR3 DNA sequence: TGTGCCAGCGGGGGCGGGAGCTCCTACAATGAGCAGTTCTTC. Translating gives CASGGGSSYNEQFF.

This clone was found once. The chain has TRBV5-4 and TRBJ1-1, with D hard to call. Trimming pared 0 bases from V and 1 base from J, leaving 13 bases between. The germline CDR1 and CDR2 sequences are SGHNT and YYREEE (reference sequence). This CDR3 comprises 16 residues. The CDR3 sequence is CASSLGIMARNTEAFF. The CDR3 coding sequence is TGTGCCAGCAGCTTGGGAATTATGGCCAGGAACACTGAAGCTTTCTTT.

This clone was seen once. The rearrangement joins TRBV2 to TRBJ1-5, with D possibly being TRBD1 (5 bases). Germline lookup yields CDR1 SNHLY and CDR2 FYNNEI. Trimming cost V 2 bases and J 4 bases, with 9 bases left between them. The CDR3 sequence is 14 residues long. For the CDR3, the DNA is TGTGCCAGCAGTGAAACGACAGAAAATCAGCCCCAGCATTTT. As protein: CASSETTENQPQHF.

This clone showed up just once. V usage is TRBV9 and J usage is TRBJ1-4; 10 bases are shared with TRBD1. V was clipped by 4 bases and J by 6 bases; unmatched bases: 6. The CDR3 spans 15 residues. Germline values: CDR1 SGDLS, CDR2 YYNGEE. The CDR3 DNA is TGTGCCAGCAGCCGTAGGGGGACAGGGGATGAAAAACTGTTTTTT. Translated: CASSRRGTGDEKLFF.

The gene calls are TRBV5-5 and TRBJ2-3, with 8 positions matching TRBD2. CDR1 is SGHKS, CDR2 YYEKEE, per germline (reference sequence). The CDR3 is 15 amino acids. The junction had 3 bases not matched to a gene; V was cut back by 0 bases and J by 3 bases. The CDR3 reads CASSLVAGGTDTQYF. CDR3 DNA: TGTGCCAGCAGCTTGGTGGCGGGGGGAACAGATACGCAGTATTTT.

The chain has TRBV9 and TRBJ1-2, with 12 bases that match TRBD1. Germline V CDR1 and CDR2: SGDLS, YYNGEE. This CDR3 comprises 14 residues. V gave up 4 bases and J gave up 8 bases; unmatched junction bases: 6. The DNA of the CDR3 is TGTGCCAGCAGCCCGGGACAGGGGGCAGTAGGCTACACCTTC. This gives the protein CASSPGQGAVGYTF.